The 15 T cell receptor beta chains below come from one sample, sequenced in a study of T-cell reconstitution after alpha-beta-depleted transplantation in children. TCRbeta library preparation incorporated unique molecular identifiers. TCRdb independently ran MiXCR on the PCR reads; one entry per CDR3 protein. The data contain about 610,000 distinct CDR3 sequences, roughly a tenth of them singletons. The input for sequencing was PBMCs from the stem cell graft donor, taken from the stem cell graft. The receptors were gathered from a human donor who donated a stem cell graft to a child with acute myeloid leukemia.

CDR3: CASSLDRRSGNTIYF. CDR3 sequence (DNA): TGTGCCAGCAGTTTAGACAGGCGATCTGGAAACACCATATATTTT. The V gene is TRBV12-3 or TRBV12-4, the J gene TRBJ1-3; D perhaps matches TRBD1 (5 bases). Between the trimmed V and J ends, which lost 1 base and 1 base, there was a span of 8 bases. The CDR3 totals 15 residues.

This clonotype was seen a handful of times. The V and J genes are TRBV5-4 and TRBJ1-1; D gene unclear. CDR1 and CDR2 from the germline V gene are SGHNT and YYREEE (reference sequence). The CDR3 spans 13 residues. V was pared by 3 bases and J by 3 bases, with 9 bases between. CDR3 DNA: TGTGCCAGCAGCTCCCTCGCGGACACTGAAGCTTTCTTT. Protein: CASSSLADTEAFF. The full variable domain, completed using reference TRBV5-4 and TRBJ1-1, is ETGVTQSPTHLIKTRGQQVTLRCSSQSGHNTVSWYQQALGQGPQFIFQYYREEENGRGNFPPRFSGLQFPNYSSELNVNALELDDSALYLCASSSLADTEAFFGQGTRLTVV.

This clonotype came up a few times. The chain recombines TRBV29-1 with TRBJ2-7, with 11 bases identical to TRBD2. Germline CDR1 reads SQVTM; CDR2 reads ANQGSEA. The CDR3 covers 15 residues. Unmatched junction bases numbered 8, after V lost 7 bases and J lost 0 bases. The CDR3 nucleotides read TGCAGCGCCTCGGGACTAGCGGAACTCTCCTACGAGCAGTACTTC. Protein product: CSASGLAELSYEQYF.

The J gene is TRBJ1-5, the V gene TRBV6-2 or TRBV6-3, with TRBD1 as a possible D gene (6 bases). The ends were cut back, 2 bases at V and 4 bases at J, with 6 bases in the middle. The CDR3 runs to 13 residues. Germline CDR1 reads MNHEY; CDR2 reads SVGEGT. In nucleotides, the CDR3 is TGTGCCAGCAGTTACGGGACAAATCAGCCCCAGCATTTT. Its protein is CASSYGTNQPQHF.

In its sample, this clonotype was seen a few times. V and J are TRBV13 and TRBJ2-7, with D perhaps TRBD2 (5 bases). Trimming left V 5 bases short and J 1 base short, with 9 bases between. Looked up from germline, CDR1 is PRHDT and CDR2 is FYEKMQ (reference sequence). CDR3 length: 13 amino acids. CDR3 residues: CASSKRVSYEQYF. The CDR3 region has the DNA TGTGCCAGCAGCAAGAGGGTATCCTACGAGCAGTACTTC. The variable domain in full, completed from reference TRBV13 and TRBJ2-7, reads AAGVIQSPRHLIKEKRETATLKCYPIPRHDTVYWYQQGPGQDPQFLISFYEKMQSDKGSIPDRFSAQQFSDYHSELNMSSLELGDSALYFCASSKRVSYEQYFGPGTRLTVT.

In its sample, this clonotype was seen many times. The CDR3 is CASSSTGTAYEQYF. The CDR3 coding sequence is TGTGCCAGCAGCTCAACCGGGACAGCGTACGAGCAGTACTTC. The chain carries TRBV7-9 and TRBJ2-7; 7 bases are a match to TRBD1. Germline lookup yields CDR1 SEHNR and CDR2 FQNEAQ (reference sequence). CDR3 length: 14 residues. With V trimmed by 4 bases and J by 4 bases, 7 bases remained unmatched.

CDR3 loop: CASSSGAGSPSTDTQYF. The DNA of the CDR3 is TGTGCCAGCAGCTCCGGCGCAGGGAGTCCTAGCACAGATACGCAGTATTTT. The chain has TRBV7-9 and TRBJ2-3, with D perhaps assigned TRBD1 or TRBD2 (5 bases each). Germline CDR1 SEHNR, CDR2 FQNEAQ (reference sequence). The CDR3 runs 17 residues. V was clipped by 4 bases and J by 0 bases, with 17 bases between them.

The J gene is TRBJ2-1, the V gene TRBV12-3 or TRBV12-4; D may be TRBD1 or TRBD2 (5 bases each). V dropped 3 bases and J dropped 7 bases, with 16 bases sitting between them. The CDR3 is 15 amino acids. In nucleotides, the CDR3 is TGTGCCAGCAGTTTCTGGGGGTTAGGTGAAAATGAGCAGTTCTTC. Protein: CASSFWGLGENEQFF.

The sample holds many counts of this clonotype. The gene calls are TRBV20-1 and TRBJ2-1; 11 nucleotides match TRBD2. J was trimmed by 4 bases and V by 7 bases; bases with no gene match: 6. The CDR3 covers 14 residues. The V gene's germline CDR1 is DFQATT and CDR2 SNEGSKA (reference sequence). The CDR3 nucleotides are TGCAGTGGCCGGCTAGCGGGAGGATACAATGAGCAGTTCTTC. Residues: CSGRLAGGYNEQFF.

In its sample, this clonotype was seen many times. V usage is TRBV7-9 and J usage is TRBJ2-3; 9 bases are a match to TRBD2. The CDR3 length is 15 residues. V trimming: 5 bases; J trimming: 2 bases; junction bases outside the gene matches: 5. Germline CDR1 reads SEHNR; CDR2 reads FQNEAQ (reference sequence). The CDR3 loop is CASSMLAGSTDTQYF. In DNA form, the CDR3 reads TGTGCCAGCAGCATGCTAGCGGGATCCACAGATACGCAGTATTTT.

This clonotype has a handful of counts. The chain has TRBV4-3 and TRBJ1-1; D is unclear. The CDR3 contains 15 residues. Germline V CDR1 and CDR2: LGHNA, YSLEER. The V end was cut by 1 base, the J end by 0 bases, with 9 bases between. CDR3 sequence: CASSQGQEMNTEAFF. The CDR3 DNA reads TGCGCCAGCAGCCAAGGTCAGGAAATGAACACTGAAGCTTTCTTT.

The chain links TRBV13 to TRBJ2-2; 10 bases are shared with TRBD1. Germline assignment: CDR1 PRHDT and CDR2 FYEKMQ (reference sequence). This CDR3 has 16 residues. The junction had 12 bases not matched to a gene; V was cut back by 9 bases and J by 5 bases. CDR3 sequence: CASYRRDRGYTGELFF. In nucleotides, the CDR3 is TGTGCCAGTTACCGGAGGGACAGGGGCTATACCGGGGAGCTGTTTTTT.

This clonotype was seen only a few times. The chain carries TRBV10-3 and TRBJ2-3; 11 bases map to TRBD1. The junction had 6 bases not matched to a gene; V was cut back by 8 bases and J by 8 bases. The CDR3 extends over 13 amino acids. The germline V gene encodes CDR1 ENHRY and CDR2 SYGVKD. The CDR3 bases are TGTGCCATCGAGGACAGGGGGCACGGTACGCAGTATTTT. As protein: CAIEDRGHGTQYF.

This clonotype was picked up a small number of times. The chain employs TRBV27 and TRBJ1-3; D is possibly TRBD1 (5 bases). The germline V gene has CDR1 MNHEY and CDR2 SMNVEV (reference sequence). V shed 6 bases and J shed 3 bases, with 15 bases lying between them. The CDR3 spans 15 residues. DNA of the CDR3: TGTGCCAGCAGGGCTCCAGGGTTCGTTGGAAACACCATATATTTT. Its protein product is CASRAPGFVGNTIYF.

This clonotype was counted ten times or more. The chain combines TRBV20-1 with TRBJ2-3, with 8 bases aligning to TRBD2. Germline trimming cut 0 bases from V and 0 bases from J; bases unmatched to any gene: 8. The CDR3 extends over 17 amino acids. Looked up from germline, CDR1 is DFQATT and CDR2 is SNEGSKA (reference sequence). The CDR3 reads CSARDPVASGSTDTQYF. The CDR3 DNA sequence: TGCAGTGCTAGAGACCCGGTAGCTAGCGGGAGCACAGATACGCAGTATTTT.